This T cell receptor beta chain was sequenced in a study of blood T cell repertoires in COVID-19. At the level of the study: Samples of COVID-19 (acute and convalescent) were obtained from the United States, Italy and Spain.

Produced via immunoSEQ multiplex PCR; TCRdb's table is partial and in-frame only. Of 68,000 or so clones listed, 75% to 90% are singletons. CDR1 is LGHNA, CDR2 YSLEER, per germline. Trimming removed 4 bases from V and 4 bases from J; junction bases left unmatched: 6. The CDR3 loop spans 14 amino acids. This chain connects TRBV4-3 to TRBJ1-1, with TRBD1 matching over 7 bases. This sequence was found in a man aged 45 to 65 with acute or convalescent COVID-19. Specimen: peripheral blood. CDR3 coding DNA: TGCGCCAGCAGCCGCAACAGGGGTGGCACTGAAGCTTTCTTT. Translation gives CASSRNRGGTEAFF.